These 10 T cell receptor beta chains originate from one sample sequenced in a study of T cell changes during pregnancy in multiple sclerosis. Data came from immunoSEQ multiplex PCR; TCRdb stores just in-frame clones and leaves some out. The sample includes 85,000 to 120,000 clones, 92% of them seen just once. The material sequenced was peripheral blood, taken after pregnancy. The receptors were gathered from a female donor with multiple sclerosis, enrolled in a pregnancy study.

In DNA, the CDR3 is TGTGCCAGCAGCTTGGAAGCGGGGACGAACACCGGGGAGCTGTTTTTT. Translation gives CASSLEAGTNTGELFF. This sequence joins TRBV5-4 and TRBJ2-2; TRBD2 aligns across 7 bases. CDR3 size: 16 residues. Trimming cost V 0 bases and J 0 bases; bases outside gene matches: 2. Germline CDR1 reads SGHNT; CDR2 reads YYREEE (reference sequence).

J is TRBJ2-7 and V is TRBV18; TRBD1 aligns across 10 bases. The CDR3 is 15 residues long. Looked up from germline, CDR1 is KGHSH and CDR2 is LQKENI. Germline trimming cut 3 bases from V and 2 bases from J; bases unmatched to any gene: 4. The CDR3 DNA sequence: TGTGCCAGCTCACCCGGACAGGGGGACACCTACGAGCAGTACTTC. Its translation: CASSPGQGDTYEQYF.

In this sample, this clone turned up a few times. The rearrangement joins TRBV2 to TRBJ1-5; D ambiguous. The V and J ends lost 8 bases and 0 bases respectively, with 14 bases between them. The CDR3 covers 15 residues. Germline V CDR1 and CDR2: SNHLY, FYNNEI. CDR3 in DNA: TGTGCCAGCGGTCCCCGGTCCTATAGCAATCAGCCCCAGCATTTT. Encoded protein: CASGPRSYSNQPQHF.

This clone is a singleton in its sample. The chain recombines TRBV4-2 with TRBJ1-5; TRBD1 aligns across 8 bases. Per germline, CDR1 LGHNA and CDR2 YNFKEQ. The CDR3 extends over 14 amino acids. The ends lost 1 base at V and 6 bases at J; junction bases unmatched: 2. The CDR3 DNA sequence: TGTGCCAGCAGCCAAGGCACAGGGGGTCAGCCCCAGCATTTT. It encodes CASSQGTGGQPQHF.

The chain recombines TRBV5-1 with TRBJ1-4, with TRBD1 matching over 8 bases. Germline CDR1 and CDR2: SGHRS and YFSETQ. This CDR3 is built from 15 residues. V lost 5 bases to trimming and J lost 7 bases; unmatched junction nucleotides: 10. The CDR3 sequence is CASRHQGAPGEKLFF. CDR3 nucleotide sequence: TGCGCCAGCAGACATCAGGGGGCGCCGGGTGAAAAACTGTTTTTT.

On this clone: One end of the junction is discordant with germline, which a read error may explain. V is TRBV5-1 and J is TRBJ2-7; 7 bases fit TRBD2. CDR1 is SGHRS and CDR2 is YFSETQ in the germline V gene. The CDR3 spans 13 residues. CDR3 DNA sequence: TGCGCCAGCAGGCTTGACCCTAGCGGCCGGAGGGACTTC. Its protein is CASRLDPSGRRDF.

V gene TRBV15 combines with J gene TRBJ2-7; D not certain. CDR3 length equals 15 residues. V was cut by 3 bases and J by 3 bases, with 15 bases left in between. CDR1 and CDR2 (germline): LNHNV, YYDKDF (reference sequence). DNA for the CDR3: TGTGCCACCAGCAGGGATGCTGGAAACAGCTACGAGCAGTACTTC. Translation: CATSRDAGNSYEQYF.

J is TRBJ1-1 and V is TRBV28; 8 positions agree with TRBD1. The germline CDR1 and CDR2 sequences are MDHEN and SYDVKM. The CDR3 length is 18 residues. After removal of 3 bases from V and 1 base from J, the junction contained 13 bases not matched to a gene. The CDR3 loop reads CASSFGDGQGFENTEAFF. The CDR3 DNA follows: TGTGCCAGCAGTTTTGGAGATGGACAGGGTTTTGAGAACACTGAAGCTTTCTTT.

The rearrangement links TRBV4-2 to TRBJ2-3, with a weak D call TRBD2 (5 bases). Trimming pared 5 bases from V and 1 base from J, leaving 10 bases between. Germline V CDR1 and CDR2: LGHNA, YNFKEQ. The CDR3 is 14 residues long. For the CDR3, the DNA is TGTGCCAGCAGCACGGACTCAGGCACAGATACGCAGTATTTT. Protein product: CASSTDSGTDTQYF.

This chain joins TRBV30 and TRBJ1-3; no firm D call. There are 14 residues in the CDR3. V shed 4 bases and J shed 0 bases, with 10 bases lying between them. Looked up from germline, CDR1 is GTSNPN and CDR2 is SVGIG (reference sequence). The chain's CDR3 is CAWNAGFSGNTIYF. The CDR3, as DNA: TGTGCCTGGAATGCGGGGTTCTCTGGAAACACCATATATTTT.